The 18 T cell receptor beta chains below all came from one sample that was sequenced in a study of blood T cell repertoires in COVID-19. This table comes from immunoSEQ multiplex PCR, and its TCRdb copy is limited to in-frame clones, with some not included. Of 150,000 to 200,000 clones listed, approximately 78% are singletons. The sample consisted of peripheral blood. The receptors shown here come from a human donor in a cohort sampled during active COVID-19.

This clone was seen just once. The chain carries TRBV30 and TRBJ1-5; 8 bases map to TRBD1. The V gene end was trimmed by 1 base and the J gene end by 5 bases; junction bases not matched to a gene: 13. Germline loops: CDR1 GTSNPN, CDR2 SVGIG (reference sequence). The CDR3 covers 17 residues. In nucleotides, the CDR3 is TGTGCCTGGAGTGGGGGGACAGGCCTCTTCGGGGATCAGCCCCAGCATTTT. It translates to CAWSGGTGLFGDQPQHF.

The chain is built from TRBV9 and TRBJ1-3; 8 bases map to TRBD1. Germline CDR1 SGDLS, CDR2 YYNGEE. The CDR3 runs to 16 residues. V dropped 3 bases and J dropped 2; count of bases not matched to a gene: 7. Written as DNA, the CDR3 is TGTGCCAGCAGCGCATCACCGACAGGGGCTGGAAACACCATATATTTT. This translates into CASSASPTGAGNTIYF.

The chain has TRBV11-2 and TRBJ2-1, with D possibly being TRBD1 (6 bases). Germline assignment: CDR1 SGHAT and CDR2 FQNNGV. The length of the CDR3 is 15 residues. V lost 1 base and J lost 6, with 13 bases in between. For the CDR3, the DNA is TGTGCCAGCAGCTTAGTGGGGGCCCGATCCAATGAGCAGTTCTTC. It specifies CASSLVGARSNEQFF.

The chain couples TRBV3-1 (or the pseudogene TRBV3-2) to TRBJ1-6; TRBD1 matches 9 bases. V trimming: 3 bases; J trimming: 10 bases; junction bases outside the gene matches: 10. Germline V gene data show CDR1 as LGHDT and CDR2 as YNNKEL (reference sequence). The CDR3 length is 16 residues. The CDR3 nucleotides are TGTGCCAGCAGCCAGAAACCTACAGGGGGCGGATCACCCCTCCACTTT. Its protein product is CASSQKPTGGGSPLHF.

The CDR3 loop is CASSLEHSYQPQHF. CDR3 coding DNA: TGTGCCAGCAGCTTAGAACACAGTTATCAGCCCCAGCATTTT. This chain connects TRBV7-2 to TRBJ1-5; no firm D call. V was clipped by 1 base and J by 5 bases, with 9 bases between them. The CDR3 contains 14 residues. CDR1 is SGHTA, CDR2 FQGNSA, per germline.

The rearrangement uses TRBV23-1 and TRBJ1-5; D not certain. TRBV23-1 is filed as an ORF, its function uncertain. V was shortened by 5 bases and J by 2 bases, with 16 bases between the two germline ends. CDR3 length equals 16 residues. Written as DNA, the CDR3 is TGCGCCAGCAGTTCCAAGGGAGGGATATGCAATCAGCCCCAGCATTTT. It translates to CASSSKGGICNQPQHF.

The chain uses TRBV7-9 and TRBJ2-1; possible D gene TRBD2, 5 bases. The length of the CDR3 is 13 residues. From germline, CDR1 is SEHNR and CDR2 FQNEAQ (reference sequence). V was trimmed by 5 bases and J by 4 bases, leaving 9 bases between them. CDR3 DNA sequence: TGTGCCAGCAGCCCCGAGGGATACAATGAGCAGTTCTTC. Translating gives CASSPEGYNEQFF.

The rearrangement links TRBV27 to TRBJ2-7, with D possibly being TRBD1 (6 bases). The CDR3 consists of 14 residues. V lost 2 bases, J lost 6 bases, and 14 bases lay in between. Germline loops: CDR1 MNHEY, CDR2 SMNVEV (reference sequence). CDR3 in amino acids: CASSLRGTQGEQYF. CDR3 bases: TGTGCCAGCAGTTTAAGGGGGACACAGGGCGAGCAGTACTTC.

The rearrangement uses TRBV6-2 or TRBV6-3 and TRBJ1-1; D uncertain. Per germline, CDR1 MNHEY and CDR2 SVGEGT. This CDR3 is 13 amino acids long. Between the trimmed V and J ends, which lost 4 bases and 7 bases, there was a span of 13 bases. CDR3 sequence reads: CASSSQAYFEAFF. The CDR3 nucleotides read TGTGCCAGCAGTTCCCAGGCCTACTTTGAAGCTTTCTTT.

This clone was observed a single time. The chain is built from TRBV9 and TRBJ1-5; D unclear. Deletions cut 2 bases from V and 5 bases from J, with 14 bases between. Per germline, CDR1 SGDLS and CDR2 YYNGEE. This CDR3 region has 15 residues. The chain's CDR3 is CASSVGSNSYQPQHF. CDR3 coding DNA: TGTGCCAGCAGCGTCGGCAGCAACAGCTATCAGCCCCAGCATTTT.

The chain joins TRBV7-6 to TRBJ2-7; 13 bases line up with TRBD2. Unmatched junction bases numbered 11, after V lost 1 base and J lost 5 bases. Germline CDR1 and CDR2: SGHVS and FNYEAQ. The CDR3 is 18 residues long. CDR3 amino acids: CASSLVPSTSGGAHEQYF. Here the CDR3 DNA reads TGTGCCAGCAGCTTAGTCCCCTCAACTAGCGGGGGGGCGCACGAGCAGTACTTC.

The chain recombines TRBV11-2 with TRBJ2-7, with no clear D. The CDR3 is 14 residues long. V shed 1 base and J shed 3 bases, with 10 bases lying between them. Germline V CDR1 and CDR2: SGHAT, FQNNGV. The CDR3 protein is CASSLAAPGYEQYF. As DNA, the CDR3 is TGTGCCAGCAGCTTAGCGGCCCCAGGCTACGAGCAGTACTTC.

The V and J genes are TRBV19 and TRBJ2-2; perhaps TRBD2 as D (5 bases). The CDR3 extends over 15 amino acids. The ends were cut back, 10 bases at V and 0 bases at J, with 15 bases in the middle. Germline V gene sequence: CDR1 LNHDA, CDR2 SQIVND (reference sequence). The CDR3 here is CATPRDGSNTGELFF. CDR3 DNA sequence: TGTGCCACTCCCCGGGATGGGTCGAACACCGGGGAGCTGTTTTTT.

CDR3 DNA sequence: TGCAGCGTTGTTCAGGAAACGTATGGCTACACCTTC. Translated, it gives CSVVQETYGYTF. This chain uses TRBV29-1 with TRBJ1-2; no clear D gene. CDR1 and CDR2 (germline): SQVTM, ANQGSEA. The CDR3 totals 12 residues. V was cut by 4 bases and J by 5 bases, with 11 bases left in between.

J is TRBJ1-2 and V is TRBV29-1, with 7 bases that match TRBD1. The V gene's germline CDR1 is SQVTM and CDR2 ANQGSEA. Losses at the gene ends were 6 bases for V and 3 bases for J; bases not matched to a gene: 13. The CDR3 sequence is 15 residues long. The CDR3 coding sequence is TGCAGCGTCTCTGCCCAGCAACAGGGGTACTATGGCTACACCTTC. The encoded protein is CSVSAQQQGYYGYTF.

The chain carries TRBV12-3 or TRBV12-4 and TRBJ2-1, with D unresolved. Trimming shortened V by 5 bases and J by 5 bases, and 7 bases separated the two germline ends. The CDR3 totals 12 residues. CDR3: CASSPRDNEQFF. The CDR3, as DNA: TGTGCCAGCAGTCCCCGGGACAATGAGCAGTTCTTC.

This clone was seen a few times. The chain couples TRBV4-1 to TRBJ1-6, with 8 bases fitting TRBD1. After removal of 4 bases from V and 7 bases from J, the junction contained 12 bases not matched to a gene. Germline V gene data show CDR1 as MGHRA and CDR2 as YSYEKL. This CDR3 comprises 17 residues. CDR3 residues: CASSPTRQGQANSPLHF. In DNA form, the CDR3 reads TGCGCCAGCAGCCCCACCCGCCAGGGACAGGCCAATTCACCCCTCCACTTT.

The V and J genes are TRBV14 and TRBJ1-2; maybe TRBD1 (6 bases). From germline, CDR1 is SGHDN and CDR2 FVKESK. The CDR3 length is 13 residues. V gave up 6 bases and J gave up 3 bases, with 11 bases separating them. The CDR3 loop reads CASRPQGHYGYTF. The CDR3 nucleotides are TGTGCCAGCAGACCTCAGGGGCACTATGGCTACACCTTC. The full variable domain, rest sourced from reference TRBV14 and TRBJ1-2, is EAGVTQFPSHSVIEKGQTVTLRCDPISGHDNLYWYRRVMGKEIKFLLHFVKESKQDESGMPNNRFLAERTGGTYSTLKVQPAELEDSGVYFCASRPQGHYGYTFGSGTRLTVV.